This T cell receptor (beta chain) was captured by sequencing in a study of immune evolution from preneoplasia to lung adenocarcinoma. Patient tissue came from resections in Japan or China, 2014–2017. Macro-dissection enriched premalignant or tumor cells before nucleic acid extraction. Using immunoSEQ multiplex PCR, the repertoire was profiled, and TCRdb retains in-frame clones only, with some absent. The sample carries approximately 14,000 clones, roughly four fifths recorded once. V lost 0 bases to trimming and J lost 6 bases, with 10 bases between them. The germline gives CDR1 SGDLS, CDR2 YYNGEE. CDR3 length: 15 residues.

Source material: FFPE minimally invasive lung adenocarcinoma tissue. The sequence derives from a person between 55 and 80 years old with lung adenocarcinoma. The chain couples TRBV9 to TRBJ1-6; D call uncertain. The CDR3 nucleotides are TGTGCCAGCAGCGTAGGTAACGGACTTAATTCACCCCTCCACTTT. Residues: CASSVGNGLNSPLHF. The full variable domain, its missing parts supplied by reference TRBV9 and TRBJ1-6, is DSGVTQTPKHLITATGQRVTLRCSPRSGDLSVYWYQQSLDQGLQFLIQYYNGEERAKGNILERFSAQQFPDLHSELNLSSLELGDSALYFCASSVGNGLNSPLHFGNGTRLTVT.